The source of this TCR beta chain is a study of Tregs in tolerant kidney transplant recipients (dated by TCRdb to the late 2010s). For the wider study: The transplants used related donors along with nonmyeloablative bone marrow transplantation, and in the human trials mixed chimerism was transient. The study applied TCRbeta sequencing to find donor-specific regulatory T cells before combined kidney and bone marrow transplantation and then followed those same cells after transplant. Overall study results and their limits: Biological reproducibility was not directly addressed, though technical replication error appeared minimal. Because the study included only a small number of patients, the results must be confirmed in larger populations and under other immunosuppression protocols. PCR primers changed over time for some patients, so nucleotide-level comparison across those patients' samples was not possible. Donor-specific Treg expansion exceeded global Treg expansion in tolerant patients, suggesting antigen-driven rather than nonspecific expansion. The most biologically relevant and donor-specific TCRbeta repertoire appeared to be identified by expanding Tregs with activated donor B cells.

A remark on this clone: There is no known antigen for this receptor. Qualities for individual bases were not recorded, and no much larger clone is one base off.

The CDR3 runs 18 residues from the cysteine to the phenylalanine. CDR3 DNA is the only sequence kept; it has 54 bases, read in frame from the first base. Reading the germline V gene gives CDR1 SGDLS and CDR2 YYNGEE. Clipping removes 0 bases from V and 3 bases from J, with 9 as the unmatched junction base count. Genomic DNA was extracted from sorted cells with the QIAGEN DNeasy Blood and Tissue Kit for TCRbeta CDR3 sequencing. High-throughput TCRbeta CDR3 sequencing, including PCR amplification with bias correction and internal controls, was performed commercially through immunoSEQ. Concerning the study's data processing: Unique productive TCRbeta sequences were defined by CDR3 nucleotide sequence when primers matched and otherwise by CDR3 amino acid sequence together with Vbeta and Jbeta genes. To correct for sorting error, sequences found in more than one sorted population at a frequency ratio of 2:1 or less were discarded, and the remaining shared sequences were assigned to the population with the higher frequency. A sequence counted as donor-reactive if, in CFSE-low cells, the sequence had a frequency of at least 0.01% and was expanded at least 5-fold compared with unstimulated cells. Repertoire divergence was quantified by Jensen-Shannon divergence calculated from the top 100 TCRbeta sequences ranked by frequency. When a sample had multiple sequencing runs, each run was corrected for sorting error separately and the runs were then pooled. As stored in TCRdb, this immuneACCESS dataset retains in-frame rearrangements with V and J assigned. A fraction of the clones does not appear; measured against another copy, unresolved V genes explain less than half of the discrepancy, and the remainder lacks a known reason. That table is the source of V, J and clone size, and D and trimming were worked out from the DNA. Present in this sample are 60,000 to 75,000 clones, 80% to 90% of which were seen just once. The top ten clones comprise 2.1% of the sample.

This sample's time point label indicates: blood sample drawn before combined kidney and bone marrow transplant. Unstimulated Tregs (CD4+CD25+CD127-), CD4+ non-Tregs (CD4+CD25-), CD4 and CD8 cells were FACS-sorted from thawed PBMCs. Thawed PBMCs were rested overnight at 37 degrees C with 200 to 250 IU/ml IL-2 before Treg sorting. The patients were a handful of recipients of combined kidney and bone marrow transplants from the ITN036ST trial, and samples were available only for these trial subjects. Healthy control blood was processed to PBMCs by Ficoll density gradient and cryopreserved, and patient PBMCs were collected before and after transplant.

The sample was Tregs from blood, taken before the transplant. Recombination linked TRBV9 to TRBJ2-2, with TRBD2 identical over 9 junction bases. This receptor was obtained from a human donor who received a combined kidney and bone marrow transplant. The CDR3: CASSVVVSGSKDTGELFF. In nucleotides, the sequence is TGTGCCAGCAGCGTAGTCGTTAGCGGGAGTAAGGACACCGGGGAGCTGTTTTTT.